What follows are 17 T cell receptor beta chains derived from one specimen sequenced in a study of OX40 agonist ivuxolimab in advanced cancers. Assay used: immunoSEQ multiplex PCR; TCRdb lists only in-frame clones, some missing. The table lists almost 70,000 clones, more than 85% of them singletons. The sequencing here drew on CD4+ or CD8+ T cells sorted from blood, taken in a trial of the OX40 agonist ivuxolimab. Every receptor here comes from an adult with an advanced solid tumor such as melanoma, head and neck, liver or kidney cancer.

This clone showed up just once. The rearrangement links TRBV29-1 to TRBJ2-7; D assignment may be TRBD1 or TRBD2 (6 bases each). Germline values: CDR1 SQVTM, CDR2 ANQGSEA. The CDR3 is 14 amino acids. Trimming took off 3 bases at V and 5 bases at J, with 17 bases between the two ends. The CDR3 sequence is CSVDFGGRNNEQYF. In DNA form, the CDR3 reads TGCAGCGTTGATTTTGGGGGGCGCAACAACGAGCAGTACTTC.

The V and J genes are TRBV2 and TRBJ1-1; D remains unclear. This CDR3 is built from 11 residues. The germline V gene encodes CDR1 SNHLY and CDR2 FYNNEI. With 7 bases removed from V and 2 bases from J, the gap between germline ends came to 5 bases. DNA for the CDR3: TGTGCCAGCAACAGAAACACTGAAGCTTTCTTT. This encodes CASNRNTEAFF.

The rearrangement links TRBV5-1 to TRBJ2-7; 11 bases match TRBD2. V was pared by 1 base and J by 3 bases, with 9 bases of the junction left unmatched. CDR1 is SGHRS, CDR2 YFSETQ, per germline. CDR3 length equals 17 residues. As DNA, the CDR3 is TGCGCCAGCAGCTTGTTAGCGGGAGGGCTCCAAAGCTACGAGCAGTACTTC. Translated, it gives CASSLLAGGLQSYEQYF.

The chain employs TRBV6-6 and TRBJ2-5; possible D gene TRBD2, 5 bases. The ends were cut back, 2 bases at V and 7 bases at J, with 14 bases in the middle. Germline CDR1 MNHNY, CDR2 SVGAGI (reference sequence). The CDR3 covers 14 residues. The CDR3 sequence: CASSYALVGGTQYF. CDR3 DNA sequence: TGTGCCAGCAGTTACGCACTAGTGGGTGGGACCCAGTACTTC.

This clone was picked up one time. V usage is TRBV4-1 and J usage is TRBJ1-2; D is unclear. From germline, CDR1 is MGHRA and CDR2 YSYEKL. This CDR3 is 16 amino acids long. Between the trimmed V and J ends, which lost 2 bases and 2 bases, there was a span of 15 bases. The CDR3 sequence is CASSQPPQEKNYGYTF. The CDR3 nucleotides are TGCGCCAGCAGCCAACCCCCCCAAGAAAAGAACTATGGCTACACCTTC.

In nucleotides, the CDR3 is TGTGCCAGCAGCGGGCCTAACTATGGCTACACCTTC. This translates into CASSGPNYGYTF. V gene TRBV6-1 combines with J gene TRBJ1-2, with D unclear. This CDR3 has 12 residues. Trimming removed 6 bases at V and 0 bases at J, with 5 bases between. The germline V gene encodes CDR1 MNHNS and CDR2 SASEGT.

This chain uses TRBV29-1 with TRBJ2-1; possibly TRBD1 or TRBD2 for D (5 bases each). Germline V CDR1 and CDR2: SQVTM, ANQGSEA. V was pared by 5 bases and J by 8 bases, with 13 bases between. The CDR3 spans 12 residues. The CDR3 DNA sequence: TGCAGCGTTCAGGGAGTTCGAGATGAGCAGTTCTTC. Translated: CSVQGVRDEQFF.

V and J are TRBV7-9 and TRBJ2-1; 11 nucleotides match TRBD2. The CDR3 loop spans 17 amino acids. J was trimmed by 1 base and V by 4 bases; bases with no gene match: 6. CDR1 is SEHNR, CDR2 FQNEAQ, per germline (reference sequence). The CDR3 bases are TGTGCCAGCAGCTACGGACTAGCGGGCCTTTCCTACAATGAGCAGTTCTTC. Protein sequence: CASSYGLAGLSYNEQFF.

The gene calls are TRBV2 and TRBJ2-6, with TRBD1 matching over 7 bases. Germline V gene lookup returns CDR1 SNHLY and CDR2 FYNNEI. V dropped 10 bases and J dropped 2; count of bases not matched to a gene: 14. This CDR3 has 17 residues. The CDR3 spells CATAGDRAAPGANVLTF. The CDR3 nucleotides are TGTGCCACAGCAGGTGACAGGGCCGCCCCTGGGGCCAACGTCCTGACTTTC.

The genes are TRBV19 and TRBJ2-1, with 10 bases that match TRBD2. Trimming cost V 9 bases and J 3 bases; bases outside gene matches: 5. Germline assignment: CDR1 LNHDA and CDR2 SQIVND (reference sequence). There are 14 residues in the CDR3. The CDR3 nucleotides are TGTGCCAGAAATAGCGGGAGGATCTACAATGAGCAGTTCTTC. It translates to CARNSGRIYNEQFF.

The rearrangement uses TRBV30 and TRBJ1-3; 7 bases map to TRBD1. Germline CDR1 reads GTSNPN; CDR2 reads SVGIG (reference sequence). The CDR3 spans 17 residues. The V and J ends lost 3 bases and 3 bases, in that order; junction bases with no gene match: 14. In DNA, the CDR3 is TGTGCCTGGAGCGGCAACCGCAGGGGGAAGAATGGAAACACCATATATTTT. Its translation is CAWSGNRRGKNGNTIYF.

The rearrangement joins TRBV5-1 to TRBJ2-1, with 12 positions matching TRBD2. Per the germline V gene, CDR1 is SGHRS and CDR2 is YFSETQ. V trimming: 4 bases; J trimming: 6 bases; junction bases outside the gene matches: 5. The CDR3 sequence is 15 residues long. CDR3 residues: CASSPGLAGTNEQFF. The CDR3 DNA reads TGCGCCAGCAGCCCGGGACTAGCGGGTACCAATGAGCAGTTCTTC.

This sequence joins TRBV19 and TRBJ1-3; D is undetermined. The CDR3 length is 13 residues. Trimming pared 4 bases from V and 0 bases from J, leaving 4 bases between. From germline, CDR1 is LNHDA and CDR2 SQIVND (reference sequence). In nucleotides, the CDR3 is TGTGCCAGTAGTAAGGTCTCTGGAAACACCATATATTTT. This encodes CASSKVSGNTIYF.

This chain uses TRBV5-1 with TRBJ1-1, with 9 bases matching TRBD1. This CDR3 is built from 14 residues. Germline-derived CDR1 and CDR2 are SGHRS and YFSETQ. The J segment lost 8 bases and the V segment lost 0 bases, leaving 5 bases of the junction unmatched. Written as DNA, the CDR3 is TGCGCCAGCAGCTTGGCCACAGGGGGCGCGGAAGCTTTCTTT. Translation gives CASSLATGGAEAFF. Together with reference TRBV5-1 and TRBJ1-1, the CDR3 gives the full variable domain: KAGVTQTPRYLIKTRGQQVTLSCSPISGHRSVSWYQQTPGQGLQFLFEYFSETQRNKGNFPGRFSGRQFSNSRSEMNVSTLELGDSALYLCASSLATGGAEAFFGQGTRLTVV.

V is TRBV6-5 and J is TRBJ1-2; D perhaps matches TRBD1 (5 bases). CDR1 MNHEY and CDR2 SVGAGI come from the germline V gene. CDR3 length equals 13 residues. V lost 7 bases to trimming and J lost 6 bases, with 15 bases between them. The CDR3 spells CASKRGMEDGYTF. The CDR3 DNA sequence: TGTGCCAGCAAGAGGGGTATGGAGGATGGCTACACCTTC.

The V call is TRBV9, the J call TRBJ2-1; TRBD2 matches 7 bases. V shed 4 bases and J 9 bases; nucleotides not matched to a gene: 19. The CDR3 sequence is 17 residues long. CDR1 is SGDLS, CDR2 YYNGEE, per germline. Here the CDR3 DNA reads TGTGCCAGCAGCCCCCGGTGGGGCCAGCGGGAATCGATTGAGCAGTTCTTC. This translates into CASSPRWGQRESIEQFF.

This chain joins TRBV5-1 and TRBJ1-4; D ambiguous. Germline lookup yields CDR1 SGHRS and CDR2 YFSETQ. CDR3 length: 14 residues. V gave up 3 bases and J gave up 4 bases, with 10 bases separating them. The CDR3 spells CASSSEVVNEKLFF. CDR3 nucleotide sequence: TGCGCCAGCAGCTCGGAGGTCGTTAATGAAAAACTGTTTTTT.